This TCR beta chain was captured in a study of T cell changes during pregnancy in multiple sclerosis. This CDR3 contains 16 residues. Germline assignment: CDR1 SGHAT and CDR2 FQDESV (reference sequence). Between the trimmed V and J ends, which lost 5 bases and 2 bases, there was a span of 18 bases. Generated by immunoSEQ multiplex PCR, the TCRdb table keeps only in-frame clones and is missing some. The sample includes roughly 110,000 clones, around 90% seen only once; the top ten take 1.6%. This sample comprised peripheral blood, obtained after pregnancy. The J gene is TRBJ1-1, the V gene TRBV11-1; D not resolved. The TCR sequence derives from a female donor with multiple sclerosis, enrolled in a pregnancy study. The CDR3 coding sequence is TGTGCCAGCAGCCTCCAGCTGGGTCGGGGAAACACTGAAGCTTTCTTT. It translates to CASSLQLGRGNTEAFF.